The present entry profiles one T cell receptor (beta chain) with its context. As yet, its antigen is unknown. This record comes from a study of a mutant IDH1 vaccine in newly diagnosed glioma. Study-wide background: There were approximately 62% males and around 40% females among treated patients, whose mean age was about 38 years.

Sample time point: week 23, last vaccination. Vaccination used 300 ug of mutant IDH1 20-mer peptide per dose, with topical imiquimod. Profiling relied on immunoSEQ multiplex PCR, and the TCRdb table lists in-frame clones only, not all of them. The repertoire holds approximately 62,000 clones, with 80% to 90% as singletons. The CDR3 extends over 19 amino acids. Germline trimming cut 3 bases from V and 0 bases from J; bases unmatched to any gene: 13. Germline V lookup: CDR1 SGHVS, CDR2 FNYEAQ. This TCR came from a man aged 25 to 40 with glioma. Sample: PBMCs, taken from a glioma patient whose treatment included an IDH1 peptide vaccine. V usage is TRBV7-6 and J usage is TRBJ2-7; 11 positions agree with TRBD2. The CDR3 loop is CASSLGPGLAGGSSYEQYF. In nucleotides, the CDR3 is TGTGCCAGCAGCTTGGGACCGGGGCTAGCGGGGGGAAGCTCCTACGAGCAGTACTTC.